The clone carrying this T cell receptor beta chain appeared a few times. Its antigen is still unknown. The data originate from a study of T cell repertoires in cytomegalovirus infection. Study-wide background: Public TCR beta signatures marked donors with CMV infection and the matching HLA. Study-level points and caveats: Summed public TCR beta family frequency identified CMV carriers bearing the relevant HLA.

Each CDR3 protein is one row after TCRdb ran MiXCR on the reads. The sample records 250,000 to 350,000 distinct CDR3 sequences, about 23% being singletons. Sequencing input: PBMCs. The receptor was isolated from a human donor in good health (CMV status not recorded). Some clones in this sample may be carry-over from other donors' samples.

The CDR3 coding sequence is TGCGCCAGCAGATATCAGGGGTCCAGCTCCTACAATGAGCAGTTCTTC. Protein sequence: CASRYQGSSSYNEQFF. This sequence joins TRBV5-1 and TRBJ2-1, with D perhaps TRBD1 (6 bases). This CDR3 has 16 amino acids. V dropped 5 bases and J dropped 0 bases, with 15 bases sitting between them. Germline CDR1 SGHRS, CDR2 YFSETQ.